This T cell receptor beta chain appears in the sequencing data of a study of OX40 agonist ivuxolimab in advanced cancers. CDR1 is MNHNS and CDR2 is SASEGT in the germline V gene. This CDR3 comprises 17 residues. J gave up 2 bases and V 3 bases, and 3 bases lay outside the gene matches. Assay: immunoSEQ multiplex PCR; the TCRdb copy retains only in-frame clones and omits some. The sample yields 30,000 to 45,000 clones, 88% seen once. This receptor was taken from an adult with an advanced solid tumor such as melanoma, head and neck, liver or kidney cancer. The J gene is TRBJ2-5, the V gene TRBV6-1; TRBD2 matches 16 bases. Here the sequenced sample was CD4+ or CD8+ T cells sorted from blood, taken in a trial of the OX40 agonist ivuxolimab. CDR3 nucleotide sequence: TGTGCCAGCAGTGAGGGACTAGCGGGGGGGCCGCAAGAGACCCAGTACTTC. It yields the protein CASSEGLAGGPQETQYF.